This T cell receptor beta chain was obtained from a study of human T cells and chemical hapten exposure. Study-wide results and limits: TCRs exceeding 1 in 1000 frequency stayed unchanged with DPC sensitization. With patch test score, the counts of PT1 expanded TCRs showed a positive correlation.

Attachment of unique molecular identifiers to individual cDNA molecules was performed in the library. In TCRdb, the RACE reads were re-called with MiXCR into one record per CDR3 protein. The sample carries roughly 360,000 distinct CDR3 sequences, approximately 5.1% recorded once. To note about this clonotype: Antigen specificity is unknown.

Time point of the sample: patch test 1, 2 weeks after DPC sensitization. The treatment is: therapeutic diphenylcyclopropenone sensitization with weekly scalp DPC. Per the germline V gene, CDR1 is SNHLY and CDR2 is FYNNEI. V lost 8 bases, J lost 3 bases, and 6 bases stayed unmatched. CDR3 length equals 14 residues. The receptor's source is a woman aged 50 to 60 with alopecia areata. Some clones in this sample may be carry-over from other donors' samples. The chain carries TRBV2 and TRBJ1-4; 7 bases are shared with TRBD1. Sequencing was performed on whole blood, taken in connection with sensitization to the hapten diphenylcyclopropenone (DPC). The CDR3 DNA reads as TGTGCCAGCTCGGGGACAGTACCTAATGAAAAACTGTTTTTT. Amino acids: CASSGTVPNEKLFF.